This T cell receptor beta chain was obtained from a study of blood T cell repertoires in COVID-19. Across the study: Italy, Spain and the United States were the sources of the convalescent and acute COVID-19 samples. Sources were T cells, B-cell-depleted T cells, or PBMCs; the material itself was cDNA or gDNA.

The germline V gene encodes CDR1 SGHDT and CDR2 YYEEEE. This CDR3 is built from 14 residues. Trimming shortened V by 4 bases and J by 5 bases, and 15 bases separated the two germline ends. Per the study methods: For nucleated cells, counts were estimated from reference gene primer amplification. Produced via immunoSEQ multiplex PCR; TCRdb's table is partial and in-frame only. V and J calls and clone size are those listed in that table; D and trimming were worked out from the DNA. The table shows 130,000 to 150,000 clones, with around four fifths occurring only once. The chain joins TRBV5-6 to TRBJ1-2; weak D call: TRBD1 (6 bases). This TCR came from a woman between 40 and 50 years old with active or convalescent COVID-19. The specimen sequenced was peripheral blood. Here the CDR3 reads CASSRTEVLYGYTF. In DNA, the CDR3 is TGTGCCAGCAGCCGGACAGAAGTTTTATATGGCTACACCTTC.